One and the same sample provided the 25 T cell receptor beta chains below, sequenced in a study of response to subunit inactivated influenza vaccine. One entry per CDR3 protein, called by TCRdb with MiXCR from the RT-PCR reads. The table includes 500,000 to 700,000 distinct CDR3 sequences, around a quarter detected once. A further study also used this sample, focusing on T cells expressing NK-cell markers. That paper adds: 5'RACE template switching with UMIs generated TCR beta cDNA.

This material consisted of CD4+ T cells sorted from PBMCs, taken approximately 13 days after vaccination. The receptors were gathered from a man between 45 and 60 years old who received an inactivated influenza vaccine.

This clonotype was counted between two and nine times. The chain employs TRBV20-1 and TRBJ2-7, with 11 bases identical to TRBD2. The germline gives CDR1 DFQATT, CDR2 SNEGSKA (reference sequence). V was clipped by 8 bases and J by 3 bases; unmatched bases: 12. This CDR3 has 15 amino acids. The CDR3 sequence is CSPLDITSGGYEQYF. The CDR3 DNA sequence: TGCAGTCCGCTAGACATAACTAGCGGGGGCTACGAGCAGTACTTC.

This chain connects TRBV4-2 to TRBJ2-1; D tentatively reads TRBD1 or TRBD2 (5 bases each). This CDR3 is 13 amino acids long. The germline V and J ends were trimmed by 6 bases and 5 bases, with 11 bases remaining between them. Germline V gene lookup returns CDR1 LGHNA and CDR2 YNFKEQ. The CDR3 is CASRRGIDNEQFF. In DNA form, the CDR3 reads TGTGCCAGCAGACGGGGCATCGACAATGAGCAGTTCTTC.

This clonotype is medium-sized by share. Here the CDR3 reads CASSLTGGLADTQYF. The CDR3 bases are TGTGCCAGCAGCTTAACGGGGGGGCTCGCAGATACGCAGTATTTT. This chain joins TRBV7-8 and TRBJ2-3, with 8 bases lining up with TRBD2. With V trimmed by 2 bases and J by 4 bases, 5 bases remained unmatched. CDR1 is SGHVS and CDR2 is FQNEAQ in the germline V gene. The CDR3 is made up of 15 amino acids.

This clonotype has ten or more counts. The J gene is TRBJ1-2, the V gene TRBV7-9; 11 nucleotides align to TRBD1. V trimming: 5 bases; J trimming: 3 bases; junction bases outside the gene matches: 11. The CDR3 sequence is 17 residues long. Germline assignment: CDR1 SEHNR and CDR2 FQNEAQ (reference sequence). In nucleotides, the CDR3 is TGTGCCAGCAGCCTCACTAAACCGGGACAGGGGGACTATGGCTACACCTTC. This codes for CASSLTKPGQGDYGYTF.

The rearrangement links TRBV28 to TRBJ1-5; no reliable D call. V was cut by 4 bases and J by 7 bases, with 8 bases left in between. The CDR3 runs to 12 residues. The germline CDR1 and CDR2 sequences are MDHEN and SYDVKM. The CDR3 DNA sequence: TGTGCCAGCAGTTACGGACGGCAGCCCCAGCATTTT. It is translated as CASSYGRQPQHF.

This chain joins TRBV28 and TRBJ2-1, with D possibly called TRBD1 or TRBD2 (5 bases each). Looked up from germline, CDR1 is MDHEN and CDR2 is SYDVKM. With 6 bases removed from V and 3 bases from J, the gap between germline ends came to 18 bases. The CDR3 is 16 amino acids. In DNA form, the CDR3 reads TGTGCCAGCAGCTCACTCGGGACGGCCCACTACAATGAGCAGTTCTTC. This encodes CASSSLGTAHYNEQFF. Drawing the rest from reference TRBV28 and TRBJ2-1, the complete variable domain is DVKVTQSSRYLVKRTGEKVFLECVQDMDHENMFWYRQDPGLGLRLIYFSYDVKMKEKGDIPEGYSVSREKKERFSLILESASTNQTSMYLCASSSLGTAHYNEQFFGPGTRLTVL.

Written as DNA, the CDR3 is TGTGCCAGCACCCTTACTAGCGGGGCGTACAATGAGCAGTTCTTC. Translating gives CASTLTSGAYNEQFF. This chain connects TRBV7-2 to TRBJ2-1, with TRBD2 identical over 10 bases. The CDR3 runs to 15 residues. With V trimmed by 7 bases and J by 4 bases, 7 bases remained unmatched. Germline CDR1 SGHTA, CDR2 FQGNSA.

The genes are TRBV12-3 or TRBV12-4 and TRBJ1-2; D not certain. The CDR3 covers 15 residues. Trimming stripped 2 bases from V and 0 bases from J, with 10 bases between. The CDR3 is CASSLTGVTNYGYTF. As DNA, the CDR3 is TGTGCCAGCAGTTTAACCGGAGTTACTAACTATGGCTACACCTTC.

The rearrangement links TRBV12-3 or TRBV12-4 to TRBJ2-1, with 7 bases matching TRBD1. This CDR3 spans 11 amino acids. Losses at the gene ends were 8 bases for V and 6 bases for J; bases not matched to a gene: 1. CDR3 protein: CASGQANEQFF. Written as DNA, the CDR3 is TGTGCCAGCGGACAGGCCAATGAGCAGTTCTTC.

The gene calls are TRBV10-3 and TRBJ2-7, with 10 bases aligning to TRBD1. This CDR3 contains 15 residues. V dropped 3 bases and J dropped 5; count of bases not matched to a gene: 7. Germline-derived CDR1 and CDR2 are ENHRY and SYGVKD. As DNA, the CDR3 is TGTGCCATCAGTGACCCCGGGACAGGGGTGGACGAGCAGTACTTC. Protein product: CAISDPGTGVDEQYF.

This chain connects TRBV29-1 to TRBJ2-4; D is perhaps TRBD1 (6 bases). Trimming pared 2 bases from V and 2 bases from J, leaving 16 bases between. The CDR3 consists of 16 residues. Germline CDR1 SQVTM, CDR2 ANQGSEA. This CDR3 is CSVEMGQRVSKNIQYF. CDR3 in DNA: TGCAGCGTTGAAATGGGACAAAGGGTTTCCAAAAACATTCAGTACTTC.

This clonotype was counted between two and nine times. This sequence joins TRBV6-2 or TRBV6-3 and TRBJ2-1; 10 bases are shared with TRBD2. V gave up 7 bases and J gave up 1 base; unmatched junction bases: 7. This CDR3 has 16 residues. Germline CDR1 reads MNHEY; CDR2 reads SVGEGT. The CDR3 DNA is TGTGCCAGCACTGACTCTAGCGGGAGTTCCTACAATGAGCAGTTCTTC. Its protein is CASTDSSGSSYNEQFF.

This clonotype was found many times. V usage is TRBV5-5 and J usage is TRBJ1-1; D not resolved. The CDR3 is made up of 12 amino acids. Germline V gene lookup returns CDR1 SGHKS and CDR2 YYEKEE (reference sequence). V was cut by 5 bases and J by 4 bases, with 9 bases left in between. CDR3 nucleotides: TGTGCCAGCAGTTGGGAGGGCACTGAAGCTTTCTTT. Its translation: CASSWEGTEAFF.

This clonotype was detected a few times. The chain joins TRBV2 to TRBJ1-2, with 7 bases fitting TRBD1. Germline CDR1 reads SNHLY; CDR2 reads FYNNEI. There are 13 residues in the CDR3. V trimming: 9 bases; J trimming: 5 bases; junction bases outside the gene matches: 9. CDR3 DNA sequence: TGTGCCAGTTGGACAGGAACCTGGTATGGCTACACCTTC. It is translated as CASWTGTWYGYTF.

The chain has TRBV21-1 and TRBJ2-7; whether TRBD1, the table's D call, matches the DNA was not checked. TRBV21-1 is assigned pseudogene status. The CDR3 runs to 20 residues. CDR3 amino acids: CASSKEREGQGAEGSYEQYF. The CDR3 DNA reads TGTGCCAGCAGCAAAGAACGGGAGGGACAGGGGGCTGAGGGCTCCTACGAGCAGTACTTC.

This clonotype was seen a few times. This rearrangement joins TRBV3-1 to TRBJ2-4, with a possible D match to TRBD1 (5 bases). The CDR3 consists of 15 residues. The V and J ends lost 0 bases and 2 bases respectively, with 8 bases between them. From germline, CDR1 is LGHDT and CDR2 YNNKEL (reference sequence). The CDR3 region is CASSQEPGTKNIQYF. The CDR3 DNA reads TGTGCCAGCAGCCAAGAACCAGGGACCAAAAACATTCAGTACTTC.

In this sample, this clonotype turned up a few times. V gene TRBV12-3 or TRBV12-4 combines with J gene TRBJ2-5; D is uncertain. Trimming took 6 bases from V and 5 from J, leaving 10 bases between them. CDR3 length: 12 residues. The CDR3 here is CASSRLLETQYF. The CDR3 DNA is TGTGCCAGCAGCCGCCTACTTGAGACCCAGTACTTC.

This rearrangement joins TRBV6-2 or TRBV6-3 to TRBJ1-3; D is unresolved. The germline V gene encodes CDR1 MNHEY and CDR2 SVGEGT. This CDR3 spans 11 amino acids. V was pared by 8 bases and J by 10 bases, with 12 bases between. The CDR3 is CASSDQWTIYF. CDR3 bases: TGTGCCAGCTCAGACCAGTGGACCATATATTTT.

This clonotype turned up a few times. The J gene is TRBJ2-3, the V gene TRBV7-2, with 8 bases that match TRBD2. Losses at the gene ends were 5 bases for V and 9 bases for J; bases not matched to a gene: 10. Germline values: CDR1 SGHTA, CDR2 FQGNSA. CDR3 length: 14 amino acids. The chain's CDR3 is CASSPEARGGTQYF. The CDR3 nucleotides read TGTGCCAGCAGCCCGGAAGCCCGGGGGGGAACGCAGTATTTT.

This rearrangement joins TRBV3-1 to TRBJ1-6; D is possibly TRBD1 (6 bases). V dropped 1 base and J dropped 9 bases, with 13 bases sitting between them. The V gene's germline CDR1 is LGHDT and CDR2 YNNKEL (reference sequence). The CDR3 loop spans 15 amino acids. The CDR3 sequence: CASSQVLRTASPLHF. For the CDR3, the DNA is TGTGCCAGCAGCCAAGTCCTCCGGACAGCTTCACCCCTCCACTTT.

This clonotype was seen a few times. J is TRBJ1-5 and V is TRBV5-6; the match to TRBD1 covers 8 bases. V gave up 4 bases and J gave up 8 bases; unmatched junction bases: 2. The CDR3 has 12 residues. The germline V gene encodes CDR1 SGHDT and CDR2 YYEEEE. The CDR3 DNA is TGTGCCAGCAGCGCGGACAGGGAGCCCCAGCATTTT. Translating it yields CASSADREPQHF.

The V and J genes are TRBV11-2 and TRBJ2-3; 7 bases align to TRBD2. This CDR3 spans 15 amino acids. CDR1 and CDR2 (germline): SGHAT, FQNNGV. V lost 3 bases, J lost 5 bases, and 8 bases stayed unmatched. CDR3 residues: CASSFGGSPGDTQYF. The CDR3 region has the DNA TGTGCCAGCAGCTTCGGCGGGAGCCCTGGAGATACGCAGTATTTT.

The sample holds a few counts of this clonotype. The gene calls are TRBV7-2 and TRBJ1-2, with D maybe TRBD1 (6 bases). V gave up 6 bases and J gave up 4 bases, with 15 bases separating them. CDR1 is SGHTA and CDR2 is FQGNSA in the germline V gene. The CDR3 length is 14 residues. The CDR3 DNA reads as TGTGCCAGCAGAGCCGGACAGCTGCCCTATGGCTACACCTTC. Encoded protein: CASRAGQLPYGYTF.

The rearrangement joins TRBV20-1 to TRBJ2-7; TRBD2 matches 12 bases. There are 14 residues in the CDR3. The V segment lost 2 bases and the J segment 6 bases; nucleotides outside the gene matches: 5. CDR1 and CDR2 from the germline V gene are DFQATT and SNEGSKA (reference sequence). The CDR3 protein is CSARLAGGTREQYF. The CDR3 DNA reads as TGCAGTGCTAGACTAGCGGGAGGGACGCGCGAGCAGTACTTC.

This sequence joins TRBV9 and TRBJ2-2; 9 bases line up with TRBD1. Germline V gives CDR1 SGDLS, CDR2 YYNGEE. With 4 bases clipped from V and 1 base from J, the junction kept 5 bases outside the gene matches. CDR3 size: 16 residues. The CDR3 loop reads CASSLRTGENTGELFF. The CDR3 bases are TGTGCCAGCAGCCTACGGACAGGGGAGAACACCGGGGAGCTGTTTTTT. The full variable domain, in which reference TRBV9 and TRBJ2-2 provide the parts outside the CDR3, is DSGVTQTPKHLITATGQRVTLRCSPRSGDLSVYWYQQSLDQGLQFLIQYYNGEERAKGNILERFSAQQFPDLHSELNLSSLELGDSALYFCASSLRTGENTGELFFGEGSRLTVL.